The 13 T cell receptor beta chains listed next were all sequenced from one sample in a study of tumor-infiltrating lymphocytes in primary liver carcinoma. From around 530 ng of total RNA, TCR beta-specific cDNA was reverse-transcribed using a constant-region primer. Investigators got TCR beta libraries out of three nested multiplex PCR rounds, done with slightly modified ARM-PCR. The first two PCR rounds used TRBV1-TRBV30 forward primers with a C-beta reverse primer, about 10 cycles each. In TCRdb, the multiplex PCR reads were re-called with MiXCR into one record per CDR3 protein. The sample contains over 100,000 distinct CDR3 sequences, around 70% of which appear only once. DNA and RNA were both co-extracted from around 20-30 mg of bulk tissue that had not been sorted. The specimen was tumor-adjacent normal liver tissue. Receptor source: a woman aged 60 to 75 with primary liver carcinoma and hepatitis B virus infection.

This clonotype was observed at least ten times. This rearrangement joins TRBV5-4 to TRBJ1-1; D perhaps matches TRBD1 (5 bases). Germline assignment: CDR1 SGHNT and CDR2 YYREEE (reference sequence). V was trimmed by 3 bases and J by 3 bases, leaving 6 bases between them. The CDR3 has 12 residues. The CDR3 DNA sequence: TGTGCCAGCAGCTCGGGGCACACTGAAGCTTTCTTT. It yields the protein CASSSGHTEAFF.

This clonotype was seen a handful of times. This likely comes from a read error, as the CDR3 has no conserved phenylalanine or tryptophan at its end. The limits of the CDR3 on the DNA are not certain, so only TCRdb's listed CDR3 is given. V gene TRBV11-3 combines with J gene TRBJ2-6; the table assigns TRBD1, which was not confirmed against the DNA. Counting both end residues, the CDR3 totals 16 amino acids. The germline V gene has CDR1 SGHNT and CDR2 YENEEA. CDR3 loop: CASSPRQGTGANALTY.

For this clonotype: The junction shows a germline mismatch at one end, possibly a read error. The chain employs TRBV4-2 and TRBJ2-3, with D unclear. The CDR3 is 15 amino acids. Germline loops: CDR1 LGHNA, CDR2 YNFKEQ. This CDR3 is CANSQDNSRTDTQYF. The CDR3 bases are TGTGCCAACAGCCAAGATAACAGCCGCACAGATACACAGTATTTT.

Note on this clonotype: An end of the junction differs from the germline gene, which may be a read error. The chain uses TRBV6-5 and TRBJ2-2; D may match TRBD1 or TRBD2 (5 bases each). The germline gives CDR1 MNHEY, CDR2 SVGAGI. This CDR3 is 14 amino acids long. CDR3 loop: CASSPDMEAGELLF. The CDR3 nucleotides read TGTGCCAGCAGTCCGGACATGGAGGCCGGGGAGCTGCTTTTT.

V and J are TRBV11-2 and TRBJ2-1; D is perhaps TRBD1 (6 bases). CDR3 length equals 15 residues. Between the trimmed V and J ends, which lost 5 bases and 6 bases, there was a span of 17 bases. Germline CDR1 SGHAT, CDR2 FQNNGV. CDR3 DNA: TGTGCCAGCAGCCTCGAGGGGGTCCGGACCAATGAGCAGTTCTTC. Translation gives CASSLEGVRTNEQFF.

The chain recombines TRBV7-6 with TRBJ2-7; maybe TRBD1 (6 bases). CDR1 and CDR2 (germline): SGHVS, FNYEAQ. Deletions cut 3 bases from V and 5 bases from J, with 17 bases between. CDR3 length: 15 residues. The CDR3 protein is CASSFLDSGPHEQYF. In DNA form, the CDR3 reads TGTGCCAGCAGCTTCTTGGACAGTGGGCCGCACGAGCAGTACTTC.

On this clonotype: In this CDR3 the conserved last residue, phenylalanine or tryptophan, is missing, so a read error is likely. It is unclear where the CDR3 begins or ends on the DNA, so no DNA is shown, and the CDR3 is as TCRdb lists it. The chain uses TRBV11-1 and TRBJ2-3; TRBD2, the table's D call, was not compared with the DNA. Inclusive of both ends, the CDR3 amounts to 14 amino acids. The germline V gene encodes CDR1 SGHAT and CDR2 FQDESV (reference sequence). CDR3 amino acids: CTSSLRQRAGESHI.

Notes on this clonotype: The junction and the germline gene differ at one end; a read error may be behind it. CDR3: CTSSLAAGAIRDTQYF. CDR3 nucleotides: TGTACCAGCAGCTTGGCAGCGGGTGCTATCAGAGATACGCAGTATTTT. The gene calls are TRBV5-5 and TRBJ2-3; possible D gene TRBD2, 6 bases. Germline V gene data show CDR1 as SGHKS and CDR2 as YYEKEE (reference sequence). This CDR3 is built from 16 residues.

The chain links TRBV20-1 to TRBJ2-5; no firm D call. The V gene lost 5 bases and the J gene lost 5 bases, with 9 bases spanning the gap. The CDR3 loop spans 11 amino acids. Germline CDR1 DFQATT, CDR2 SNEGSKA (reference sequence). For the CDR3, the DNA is TGCAGTGCTTTCCGGTGGGAGACCCAGTACTTC. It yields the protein CSAFRWETQYF.

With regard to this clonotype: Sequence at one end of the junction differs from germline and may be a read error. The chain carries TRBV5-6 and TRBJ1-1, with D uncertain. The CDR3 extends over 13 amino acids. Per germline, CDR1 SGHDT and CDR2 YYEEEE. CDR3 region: CAGSSFINTEAFF. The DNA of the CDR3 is TGTGCCGGCAGCTCCTTTATTAACACTGAAGCTTTCTTT.

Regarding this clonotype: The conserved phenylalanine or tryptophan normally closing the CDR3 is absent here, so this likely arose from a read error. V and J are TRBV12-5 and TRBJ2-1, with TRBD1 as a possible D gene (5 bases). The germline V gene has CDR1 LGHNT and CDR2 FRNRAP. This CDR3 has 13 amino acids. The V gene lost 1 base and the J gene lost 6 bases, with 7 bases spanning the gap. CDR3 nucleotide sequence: TGTGCTAGTGGTTTGGCCAGGGTCAATGAGCAGTTCCCC. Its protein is CASGLARVNEQFP.

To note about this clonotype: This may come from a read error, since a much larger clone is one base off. The DNA of the CDR3 is TGTGACAGCAGCTTACGGGACCCAGGGCCCTACGAGCAGTACTTC. Its translation: CDSSLRDPGPYEQYF. The chain carries TRBV7-8 and TRBJ2-7; D is perhaps TRBD1 or TRBD2 (5 bases each). CDR3 size: 15 residues. Per germline, CDR1 SGHVS and CDR2 FQNEAQ.

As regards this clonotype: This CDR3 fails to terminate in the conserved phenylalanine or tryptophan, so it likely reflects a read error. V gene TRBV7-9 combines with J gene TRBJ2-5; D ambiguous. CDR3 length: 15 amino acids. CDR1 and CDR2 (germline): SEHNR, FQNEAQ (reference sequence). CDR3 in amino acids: CANSSQPVGQETQYL. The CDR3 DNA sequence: TGTGCCAACAGCTCCCAACCCGTGGGTCAAGAGACTCAGTACTTA.